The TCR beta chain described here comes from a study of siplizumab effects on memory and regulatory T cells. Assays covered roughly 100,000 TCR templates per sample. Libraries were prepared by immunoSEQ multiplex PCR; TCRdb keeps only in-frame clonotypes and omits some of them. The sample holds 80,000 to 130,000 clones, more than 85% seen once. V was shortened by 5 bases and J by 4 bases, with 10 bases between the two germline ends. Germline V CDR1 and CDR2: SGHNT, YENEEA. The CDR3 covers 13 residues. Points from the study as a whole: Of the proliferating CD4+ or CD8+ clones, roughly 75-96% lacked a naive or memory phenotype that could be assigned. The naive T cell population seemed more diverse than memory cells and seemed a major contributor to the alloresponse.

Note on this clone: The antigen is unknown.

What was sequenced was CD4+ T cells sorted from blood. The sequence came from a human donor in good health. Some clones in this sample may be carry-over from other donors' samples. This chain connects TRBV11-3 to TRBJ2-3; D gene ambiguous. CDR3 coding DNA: TGTGCCAGCAGCCCCTCAAGCCCAGATACGCAGTATTTT. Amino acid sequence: CASSPSSPDTQYF.